The 23 T cell receptor beta chains in this list originate from one sample, sequenced in a study of neurological immune-mediated disorders (dated by TCRdb to between 2017 and 2020). Taken with the paper, the label for time point translates to: longitudinal time-point 2. The library was obtained by 5' RACE. TCRdb names Illumina HiSeq 2500 as the instrument used. TCRdb reran the public reads through fastp at Q25 and MiXCR, keeping productive beta chains. Identical CDR3 protein sequences are pooled into one entry, listed with their most common genes and DNA. Within this sample are 60,000 to 75,000 distinct CDR3 sequences, with more than 8% of them counted one time only. The ten biggest clones cover 12% of the sample. The source material was PBMCs. Receptors were obtained from a man younger than 40 in good health.

The table lists this clonotype with many counts. The chain is built from TRBV7-2 and TRBJ2-7; 11 positions match TRBD2. This CDR3 spans 15 amino acids. CDR1 is SGHTA and CDR2 is FQGNSA in the germline V gene. V was clipped by 5 bases and J by 4 bases; unmatched bases: 7. CDR3 sequence reads: CASSLKGTSGYEQYF. CDR3 in DNA: TGTGCCAGCAGCCTAAAAGGGACTAGCGGTTACGAGCAGTACTTC.

This clonotype was detected ten times or more. The chain links TRBV5-1 to TRBJ2-7, with D perhaps TRBD1 (6 bases). Germline CDR1 reads SGHRS; CDR2 reads YFSETQ. The CDR3 sequence is 15 residues long. V dropped 4 bases and J dropped 2 bases, with 16 bases sitting between them. CDR3 nucleotides: TGCGCCAGCAGCGCAACCGGGACAACTCCCTACGAGCAGTACTTC. Its translation: CASSATGTTPYEQYF.

The V call is TRBV6-2 or TRBV6-3, the J call TRBJ1-3; D gene uncertain. The CDR3 sequence is 14 residues long. Trimming shortened V by 2 bases and J by 1 base, and 6 bases separated the two germline ends. CDR1 and CDR2 from the germline V gene are MNHEY and SVGEGT. CDR3 residues: CASSYRESGNTIYF. CDR3 nucleotides: TGTGCCAGCAGTTACCGGGAATCTGGAAACACCATATATTTT.

This clonotype came up many times. This chain uses TRBV6-5 with TRBJ2-5; 7 nucleotides line up with TRBD2. V trimming: 4 bases; J trimming: 5 bases; junction bases outside the gene matches: 7. Germline V gives CDR1 MNHEY, CDR2 SVGAGI. The CDR3 is 14 residues long. Written as DNA, the CDR3 is TGTGCCAGCAGTTCCGGGACTACATTTGAGACCCAGTACTTC. Protein sequence: CASSSGTTFETQYF.

In this sample, this clonotype turned up many times. CDR3 bases: TGCAGCGTTGCAGCGGGAGCGGACACCGGGGAGCTGTTTTTT. Its translation: CSVAAGADTGELFF. The chain has TRBV29-1 and TRBJ2-2; 8 bases are shared with TRBD2. CDR3 length: 14 residues. In germline, CDR1 is SQVTM, CDR2 ANQGSEA. V shed 4 bases, J shed 3 bases, and the junction held 4 bases outside the gene matches.

This clonotype was detected once. This could be a read error, since a much larger clone is one nucleotide away. V usage is TRBV4-1 and J usage is TRBJ2-7; D tentatively reads TRBD1 or TRBD2 (5 bases each). The CDR3 spans 15 residues. Germline CDR1 reads MGHRA; CDR2 reads YSYEKL. The DNA of the CDR3 is TGCGCCAGCAGCCAAGTTTCGGGACGGTCCTACGAGCATTACTTC. Its translation: CASSQVSGRSYEHYF.

This clonotype was counted at least ten times. The rearrangement uses TRBV29-1 and TRBJ2-4; 8 bases are shared with TRBD1. The trim removed 5 bases at V and 0 bases at J, leaving 3 bases unmatched. The V gene's germline CDR1 is SQVTM and CDR2 ANQGSEA. There are 14 residues in the CDR3. Here the CDR3 DNA reads TGCAGCGTTCGGACAGGGCAAGCCAAAAACATTCAGTACTTC. Its protein product is CSVRTGQAKNIQYF.

This clonotype was detected many times. This chain links TRBV6-6 with TRBJ1-6; tentative D call: TRBD1 (5 bases). The CDR3 is 15 residues long. The V gene lost 0 bases and the J gene lost 11 bases, with 14 bases spanning the gap. Germline CDR1 reads MNHNY; CDR2 reads SVGAGI (reference sequence). The DNA of the CDR3 is TGTGCCAGCAGTTACTCCGGGACCCTAGAGCCACCCCTCCACTTT. This encodes CASSYSGTLEPPLHF.

At least ten counts were recorded for this clonotype. This sequence joins TRBV20-1 and TRBJ2-5; 7 bases line up with TRBD1. Germline V lookup: CDR1 DFQATT, CDR2 SNEGSKA (reference sequence). The CDR3 consists of 15 residues. V lost 2 bases, J lost 1 base, and 7 bases stayed unmatched. The CDR3 sequence is CSARILDRVQETQYF. The CDR3 nucleotides are TGCAGTGCTAGAATCCTAGACAGGGTCCAAGAGACCCAGTACTTC.

This clonotype was detected ten times or more. This chain connects TRBV7-2 to TRBJ2-1; D possibly corresponds to TRBD1 (6 bases). V was cut by 0 bases and J by 6 bases, with 18 bases left in between. The CDR3 loop spans 17 amino acids. Germline-derived CDR1 and CDR2 are SGHTA and FQGNSA. CDR3 DNA sequence: TGTGCCAGCAGCTTAGCCGGGACCTCGGGACAAGGCAATGAGCAGTTCTTC. This codes for CASSLAGTSGQGNEQFF.

This clonotype appeared many times. The V and J genes are TRBV2 and TRBJ2-3; 7 bases align to TRBD2. J lost 3 bases, V lost 6 bases, and 6 bases had no gene match. The length of the CDR3 is 14 residues. The V gene's germline CDR1 is SNHLY and CDR2 FYNNEI. In nucleotides, the CDR3 is TGTGCCAGCAGGCGGGAGATGAGTACAGATACGCAGTATTTT. The encoded protein is CASRREMSTDTQYF.

This clonotype occurred many times. The rearrangement uses TRBV28 and TRBJ1-1; tentative D call: TRBD1 (5 bases). Germline values: CDR1 MDHEN, CDR2 SYDVKM. There are 13 residues in the CDR3. Trimming removed 6 bases from V and 8 bases from J, with 16 bases in between. Here the CDR3 reads CASSNRYRSEAFF. The DNA for the CDR3 is TGTGCCAGCAGCAACAGGTATCGGTCCGAAGCTTTCTTT.

At least ten counts were recorded for this clonotype. The rearrangement uses TRBV5-1 and TRBJ2-3, with D maybe TRBD2 (6 bases). V was clipped by 0 bases and J by 2 bases, with 13 bases between them. The CDR3 covers 16 residues. Germline V lookup: CDR1 SGHRS, CDR2 YFSETQ. CDR3: CASSLDLAENTDTQYF. The CDR3 DNA follows: TGCGCCAGCAGCTTGGATTTAGCGGAGAACACAGATACGCAGTATTTT.

This clonotype was seen at least ten times. This sequence joins TRBV5-1 and TRBJ2-3; possible D gene TRBD1, 6 bases. The CDR3 has 13 amino acids. The germline V gene encodes CDR1 SGHRS and CDR2 YFSETQ. Trimming removed 5 bases at V and 2 bases at J, with 9 bases between. DNA for the CDR3: TGCGCCAGCAGTTCAGGGGTCACAGATACGCAGTATTTT. This translates into CASSSGVTDTQYF.

This clonotype was seen many times. The V and J genes are TRBV2 and TRBJ2-1; D is unresolved. Trimming took off 2 bases at V and 0 bases at J, with 5 bases between the two ends. The CDR3 loop spans 14 amino acids. Per germline, CDR1 SNHLY and CDR2 FYNNEI. The CDR3 loop reads CASSELSSYNEQFF. The CDR3 region has the DNA TGTGCCAGCAGTGAACTGAGCTCCTACAATGAGCAGTTCTTC.

Ten or more counts support this clonotype. The chain employs TRBV27 and TRBJ2-7, with TRBD2 identical over 8 bases. Per the germline V gene, CDR1 is MNHEY and CDR2 is SMNVEV (reference sequence). CDR3 length equals 13 residues. V lost 6 bases to trimming and J lost 7 bases; unmatched junction nucleotides: 8. This chain's CDR3 is CASSRGLGGEQYF. CDR3 nucleotide sequence: TGTGCCAGCAGCCGGGGACTAGGAGGTGAGCAGTACTTC.

The chain combines TRBV5-6 with TRBJ1-4, with TRBD1 as a possible D gene (6 bases). The V end was cut by 4 bases, the J end by 5 bases, with 9 bases between. Per the germline V gene, CDR1 is SGHDT and CDR2 is YYEEEE. The CDR3 extends over 13 amino acids. The chain's CDR3 is CASSKDRNEKLFF. The CDR3 region has the DNA TGTGCCAGCAGCAAAGACAGGAATGAAAAACTGTTTTTT.

This clonotype has more than one count but fewer than ten. The chain couples TRBV5-1 to TRBJ2-3; 7 bases are shared with TRBD2. The germline V gene has CDR1 SGHRS and CDR2 YFSETQ. With 4 bases clipped from V and 3 bases from J, the junction kept 8 bases outside the gene matches. CDR3 length: 15 amino acids. The CDR3 DNA follows: TGCGCCAGCAGCGCATCTAGCGGAGGGACAGATACGCAGTATTTT. Residues: CASSASSGGTDTQYF.

This clonotype came up many times. This rearrangement joins TRBV20-1 to TRBJ2-1, with D unresolved. V was shortened by 0 bases and J by 5 bases, with 11 bases between the two germline ends. CDR1 and CDR2 (germline): DFQATT, SNEGSKA (reference sequence). The CDR3 is 14 amino acids. The chain's CDR3 is CSARDASIDNEQFF. The CDR3 bases are TGCAGTGCTAGAGATGCTAGTATCGACAATGAGCAGTTCTTC.

This clonotype was counted ten times or more. The V gene is TRBV29-1, the J gene TRBJ2-2, with 8 bases fitting TRBD1. CDR1 and CDR2 (germline): SQVTM, ANQGSEA. With V trimmed by 7 bases and J by 1 base, 8 bases remained unmatched. The CDR3 is made up of 15 amino acids. The DNA for the CDR3 is TGCAGCGCCCTCGGAGGACAGGGGAACACCGGGGAGCTGTTTTTT. This sequence encodes CSALGGQGNTGELFF.

This clonotype has a count of ten or more. The chain employs TRBV5-4 and TRBJ1-4; D gene unclear. Germline CDR1 SGHNT, CDR2 YYREEE (reference sequence). The CDR3 spans 15 residues. The V and J ends lost 4 bases and 7 bases respectively, with 17 bases between them. Written as DNA, the CDR3 is TGTGCCAGCAGCCCCAGCGCCGGGGTTGGTGAAAAACTGTTTTTT. Amino acid sequence: CASSPSAGVGEKLFF. Filled out from reference TRBV5-4 and TRBJ1-4, the complete variable domain reads ETGVTQSPTHLIKTRGQQVTLRCSSQSGHNTVSWYQQALGQGPQFIFQYYREEENGRGNFPPRFSGLQFPNYSSELNVNALELDDSALYLCASSPSAGVGEKLFFGSGTQLSVL.

This clonotype was recorded many times. The rearrangement links TRBV28 to TRBJ1-3; 7 bases map to TRBD1. J gave up 2 bases and V 5 bases, and 6 bases lay outside the gene matches. The CDR3 is 15 amino acids. Germline V gene lookup returns CDR1 MDHEN and CDR2 SYDVKM. In DNA form, the CDR3 reads TGTGCCAGCAGTAGAGGGACAGACCCTGGAAACACCATATATTTT. As protein: CASSRGTDPGNTIYF. The variable domain in full, with the rest retrieved from reference TRBV28 and TRBJ1-3, is DVKVTQSSRYLVKRTGEKVFLECVQDMDHENMFWYRQDPGLGLRLIYFSYDVKMKEKGDIPEGYSVSREKKERFSLILESASTNQTSMYLCASSRGTDPGNTIYFGEGSWLTVV.

The V and J genes are TRBV19 and TRBJ2-2, with D perhaps matching TRBD2 (5 bases). There are 15 residues in the CDR3. The germline gives CDR1 LNHDA, CDR2 SQIVND (reference sequence). Trimming removed 6 bases at V and 3 bases at J, with 14 bases between. The CDR3 nucleotides are TGTGCCAGTAGCCAAAGCAGGCGGGACACCGGGGAGCTGTTTTTT. This codes for CASSQSRRDTGELFF.